The clone carrying this TCR beta chain appeared many times. The same CDR3 also results from other DNA sequences found in this sample. This sample is drawn from a study of shared clonotypes between healthy human individuals. This CDR3 is 11 amino acids long. CDR1 and CDR2 from the germline V gene are GTSNPN and SVGIG (reference sequence). V dropped 3 bases and J dropped 1 base, with 2 bases sitting between them. This table comes from immunoSEQ multiplex PCR, and its TCRdb copy is limited to in-frame clones, with some not included. The sample has over a million clones; 78% are singletons. The sequence derives from a man aged 18 to 30 in good health. Some clones in this sample may be carry-over from other donors' samples. Sequencing used memory CD4+ T cells from PBMCs. Subset indicated: CD45RA-negative fraction. This sequence joins TRBV30 and TRBJ2-3; no reliable D call. DNA for the CDR3: TGTGCCTGGAGCGGCACAGATACGCAGTATTTT. It specifies CAWSGTDTQYF.